This is a list of T cell receptor beta chains from one sample in a study of blood T cell repertoires in COVID-19. The data were produced by immunoSEQ multiplex PCR, yet TCRdb's version contains in-frame clones alone and is incomplete. The sample records over 200,000 clones, just over 85% being singletons. The sequenced material came from peripheral blood. Receptors were obtained from an older man with acute or convalescent COVID-19. CDR3s include the opening cysteine and the closing phenylalanine or tryptophan. The D gene is left open where the match is weak. For some rows the clone size is stated as once, few or many, or as a class when expanded; others skip it.

D | size | J | V | DNA | CDR3
TRBD2 | . | TRBJ2-2 | TRBV7-2 | TGTGCCAGCAGCCCTCCGGGACTAGGGGCCGGGGAGCTGTTTTTT | CASSPPGLGAGELFF
TRBD2 | . | TRBJ2-1 | TRBV5-1 | TGCGCCAGCAGCCCATTGGCCAGCGGGAGTTACAATGAGCAGTTCTTC | CASSPLASGSYNEQFF
TRBD2 | few | TRBJ2-4 | TRBV7-9 | TGTGCCAGCAGCTTATTCGGGAGGGTTGGAAACATTCAGTACTTC | CASSLFGRVGNIQYF
. | . | TRBJ2-7 | TRBV28 | TGTGCCAGCAGTCCTGTTACAGGGTTTCGTGCGGACGAGCAGTACTTC | CASSPVTGFRADEQYF
TRBD1 | . | TRBJ1-2 | TRBV4-1 | TGCGCCAGCAGCCAAACCGGGACAGGGTGGAGAGAGGGCTACACCTTC | CASSQTGTGWREGYTF
TRBD2 | . | TRBJ2-3 | TRBV4-1 | TGCGCCAGCAGCCAAGAATTCGCGGGAGGCCCCACAGATACGCAGTATTTT | CASSQEFAGGPTDTQYF
. | . | TRBJ1-2 | TRBV28 | TGTGCCAGCAGTTTATCAGCGGCAGGGGTGACTCGTGGCTACACCTTC | CASSLSAAGVTRGYTF
TRBD2 | . | TRBJ2-3 | TRBV12-5 | TGTGCTAGTGGTTTGGTCGGGACTAGCGGGTTCACAGATACGCAGTATTTT | CASGLVGTSGFTDTQYF
. | . | TRBJ2-3 | TRBV5-4 | TGTGCCAGCAGTGACGGGACTCCCGGAGCTGGTACGCAGTATTTT | CASSDGTPGAGTQYF
. | . | TRBJ1-5 | TRBV3-1/TRBV3-2 | TGTGCCAGCAGCGGCAGCGGGTCCAATCAGCCCCAGCATTTT | CASSGSGSNQPQHF
. | . | TRBJ2-1 | TRBV7-3 | TGTGCCAGCAGCCCAATCCCTTTGGGACTGGGGGGAAATGAGCAGTTCTTC | CASSPIPLGLGGNEQFF
TRBD1 | . | TRBJ1-1 | TRBV27 | TGTGCCAGCACTTCCGTATTAGGGGGCGTCCGGAACACTGAAGCTTTCTTT | CASTSVLGGVRNTEAFF
TRBD2 | . | TRBJ2-2 | TRBV11-2 | TGTGCCAGCAGCGGTACGGGGCTAGCGGGAGGCACCGGGGAGCTGTTTTTT | CASSGTGLAGGTGELFF
. | few | TRBJ1-1 | TRBV18 | TGTGCCAGCTCCCCCTCCCGGGGAGGAGGTAACACTGAAGCTTTCTTT | CASSPSRGGGNTEAFF
. | . | TRBJ2-1 | TRBV3-1/TRBV3-2 | TGTGCCAGCAGCTCAAGACAGGGAGGGCAGTTCTTC | CASSSRQGGQFF
TRBD1 | . | TRBJ2-3 | TRBV9 | TGTGCCAGCAGCGTTGCGACAGGGGGGCTTCCGGATACGCAGTATTTT | CASSVATGGLPDTQYF
. | few | TRBJ2-1 | TRBV5-1 | TGCGCCAGCAGCGTTAGCGCGAGAAACACCAATGAGCAGTTCTTC | CASSVSARNTNEQFF
TRBD2 | . | TRBJ2-1 | TRBV7-2 | TGTGCCAGCAGCTTAGCGTTGAGACTAGCGGTAAGAGGCTACAATGAGCAGTTCTTC | CASSLALRLAVRGYNEQFF
. | . | TRBJ1-2 | TRBV5-6 | TGTGCCAGCAGCTTGGGTACTTTTGGCTACACCTTC | CASSLGTFGYTF
. | . | TRBJ1-5 | TRBV19 | TGTGCCAGTAGTTCCGTGGGGGGTCAGCCCCAGCATTTT | CASSSVGGQPQHF
TRBD1 | . | TRBJ2-2 | TRBV19 | TGTGCCAGTAGGAACAGGGGGCTTGGCACCGGGGAGCTGTTTTTT | CASRNRGLGTGELFF